This T cell receptor (beta chain) derives from a study of T cells after yellow fever vaccination (dated by TCRdb to the late 2010s). For the wider study: The SMART-Seq v4 Ultra Low Input RNA kit was used to prepare libraries from fractions with low cell numbers. Two healthy male donors, one aged 18 to 30 and one aged 30 to 39 years, were included in the cohort. Bulk PBMC replicates and cell subsets were isolated from blood drawn at multiple timepoints before and after both primary and secondary immunization. To follow T-cell clones before and after both primary and booster YFV17D yellow fever vaccination, bulk TCR alpha and beta repertoires underwent longitudinal sequencing. Broader findings and caveats from the paper: The secondary T-cell response was weaker than the primary response but faster, peaking on day 5 instead of day 15. A small share of clonotypes was detected in both CD4 and CD8 compartments, with the overlap likely arising from convergent recombination. Most clones expanded after primary vaccination (almost 97% of CD4 and roughly 88% of CD8) were re-detected after the booster, suggesting that broad memory maintenance occurred. Because abundant contaminating clonotypes from the bulk population could be contained in FACS-sorted repertoires, computational filtering was required. Because only a couple of donors were included in the study, the extent to which the findings can be generalized is limited.

Synthesis of TCR cDNA relied on 5'RACE template switching, a step that introduced a universal primer site along with unique molecular identifiers. Priming for cDNA synthesis came from both the TCR alpha and TCR beta constant segments. Library amplification involved two PCR steps, and the second step added sample barcodes and sequencing adapters. Libraries were sequenced on Illumina HiSeq 2500 (2x100 bp) or NovaSeq (2x150 bp). In the paper's pipeline: Reads were demultiplexed and collapsed into UMI consensus sequences with MIGEC, and V(D)J alignment was performed with MiXCR. Clonotypes responding to the vaccine were identified with edgeR on replicate PBMC samples, with the criteria of FDR below 0.01 and a log2 fold change above 5 up to day 15. Bulk clonotypes were assigned CD4 or CD8 identity according to which sequenced CD4 or CD8 repertoire held them at higher abundance. The public reads were quality trimmed at Q25 with fastp and then assembled into clones with MiXCR by TCRdb, keeping productive beta chains. Rows merge per CDR3 protein into single entries with the most common DNA and genes. The V and J calls, along with clone size, are taken from TCRdb and not from the paper's own processing. Recorded for this sample are approximately 69,000 distinct CDR3 sequences; about 6% of them occurred a single time. The ten largest clonotypes hold under 2.5% of the sample.

This clonotype was detected ten times or more. Its antigen remains unidentified. No qualities accompany the bases; no much larger clone lies one base away. V is clipped by 6 bases and J by 6 bases, and the sequence between their germline boundaries is 14 bases long. Measured from the cysteine to the phenylalanine, the CDR3 is 14 residues long. Only CDR3 DNA is held: 42 bases, read in frame from base 1. The intended sense of this specimen's treatment or condition label: live attenuated yellow fever vaccine strain. A standard Ficoll-Paque protocol was used to isolate PBMCs from peripheral blood. CD4 and CD8 T-cell fractions were isolated with Dynabeads CD4 and CD8 positive selection kits. TriZol was used to extract RNA from bulk PBMCs, from CD4 and CD8 fractions, and from dextramer-positive and dextramer-negative fractions.

The clonotype comes from a man younger than 35 who received the YFV17D yellow fever vaccine. Material: CD4+ T cells sorted from PBMCs, obtained around 14 days after the first yellow fever vaccination. The V gene is TRBV12-3 or TRBV12-4 and the J gene is TRBJ2-2, with the D gene uncertain. The CDR3 protein: CASRPGPSAGELFF. Read as DNA, the sequence is TGTGCCAGCAGACCCGGGCCCTCCGCCGGGGAGCTGTTTTTT.